The TCR beta chain under discussion was sequenced for a study of T cell changes during pregnancy in multiple sclerosis. This clone was counted between two and nine times. Sequencing was performed with immunoSEQ multiplex PCR; in TCRdb, only in-frame clones are kept and a portion is missing. The table shows approximately 59,000 clones, with around nine tenths occurring only once. After removal of 5 bases from V and 0 bases from J, the junction contained 11 bases not matched to a gene. This CDR3 is built from 17 residues. The V gene's germline CDR1 is SEHNR and CDR2 FQNEAQ (reference sequence). The specimen was peripheral blood, collected in the third trimester of pregnancy. This sequence joins TRBV7-9 and TRBJ1-1, with TRBD1 identical over 8 bases. This TCR was recovered from a female donor in good health, enrolled as a control in a pregnancy study. The CDR3: CASSPGQASRMNTEAFF. The CDR3 nucleotides read TGTGCCAGCAGCCCGGGACAGGCGAGCCGAATGAACACTGAAGCTTTCTTT. The full variable domain, in which reference TRBV7-9 and TRBJ1-1 provide the parts outside the CDR3, is DTGVSQNPRHKITKRGQNVTFRCDPISEHNRLYWYRQTLGQGPEFLTYFQNEAQLEKSRLLSDRFSAERPKGSFSTLEIQRTEQGDSAMYLCASSPGQASRMNTEAFFGQGTRLTVV.